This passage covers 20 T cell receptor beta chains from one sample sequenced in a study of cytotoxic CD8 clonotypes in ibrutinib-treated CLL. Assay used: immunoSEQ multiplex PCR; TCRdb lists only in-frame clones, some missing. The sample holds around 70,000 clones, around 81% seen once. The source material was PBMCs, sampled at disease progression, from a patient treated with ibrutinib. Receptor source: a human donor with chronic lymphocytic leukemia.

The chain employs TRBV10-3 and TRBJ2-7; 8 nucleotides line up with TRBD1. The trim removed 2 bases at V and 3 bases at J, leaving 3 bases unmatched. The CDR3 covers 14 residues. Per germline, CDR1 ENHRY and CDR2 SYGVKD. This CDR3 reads CAISETDRVYEQYF. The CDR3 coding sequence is TGTGCCATCAGTGAGACGGACAGGGTCTACGAGCAGTACTTC.

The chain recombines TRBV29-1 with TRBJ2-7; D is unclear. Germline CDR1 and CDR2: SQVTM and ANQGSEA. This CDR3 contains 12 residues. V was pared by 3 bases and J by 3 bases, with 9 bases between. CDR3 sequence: CSVEAGNYEQYF. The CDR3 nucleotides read TGCAGCGTTGAGGCTGGAAACTACGAGCAGTACTTC.

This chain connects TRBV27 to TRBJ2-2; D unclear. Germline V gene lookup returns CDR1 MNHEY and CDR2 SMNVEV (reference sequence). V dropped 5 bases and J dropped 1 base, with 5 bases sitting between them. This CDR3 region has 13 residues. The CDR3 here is CASSPLNTGELFF. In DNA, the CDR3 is TGTGCCAGCAGTCCTTTGAACACCGGGGAGCTGTTTTTT.

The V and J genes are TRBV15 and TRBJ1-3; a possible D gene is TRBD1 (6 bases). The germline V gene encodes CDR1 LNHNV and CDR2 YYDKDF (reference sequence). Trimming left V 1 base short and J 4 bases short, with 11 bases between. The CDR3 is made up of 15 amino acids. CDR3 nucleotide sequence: TGTGCCACCAGCAGAGCCGGGACACCAGGAAACACCATATATTTT. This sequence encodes CATSRAGTPGNTIYF.

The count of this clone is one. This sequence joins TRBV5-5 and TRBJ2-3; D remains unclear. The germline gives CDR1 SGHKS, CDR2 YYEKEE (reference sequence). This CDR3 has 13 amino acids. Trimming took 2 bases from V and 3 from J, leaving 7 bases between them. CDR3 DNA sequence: TGTGCCAGCAGCTTTTTACCGACAGATACGCAGTATTTT. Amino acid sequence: CASSFLPTDTQYF. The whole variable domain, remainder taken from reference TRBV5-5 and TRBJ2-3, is DAGVTQSPTHLIKTRGQQVTLRCSPISGHKSVSWYQQVLGQGPQFIFQYYEKEERGRGNFPDRFSARQFPNYSSELNVNALLLGDSALYLCASSFLPTDTQYFGPGTRLTVL.

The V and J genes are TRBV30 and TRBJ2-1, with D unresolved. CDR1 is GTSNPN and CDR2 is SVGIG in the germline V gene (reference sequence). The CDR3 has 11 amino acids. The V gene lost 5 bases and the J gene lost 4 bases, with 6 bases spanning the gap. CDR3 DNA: TGTGCCTGGGAAACTTACAATGAGCAGTTCTTC. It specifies CAWETYNEQFF.

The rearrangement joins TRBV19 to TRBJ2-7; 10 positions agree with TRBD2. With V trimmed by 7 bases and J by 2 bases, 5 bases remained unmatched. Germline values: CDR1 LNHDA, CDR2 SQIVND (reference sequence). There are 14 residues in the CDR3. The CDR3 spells CASTRTSGPYEQYF. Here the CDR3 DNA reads TGTGCCAGTACCCGGACTAGCGGCCCCTACGAGCAGTACTTC.

CDR3 DNA sequence: TGTGCCAGCCGCGGAGGGGGGTGGATCACCGGGGAGCTGTTTTTT. It encodes CASRGGGWITGELFF. The rearrangement joins TRBV27 to TRBJ2-2; either TRBD1 or TRBD2 may fit D (6 bases each). V was shortened by 8 bases and J by 4 bases, with 17 bases between the two germline ends. This CDR3 contains 15 residues. In germline, CDR1 is MNHEY, CDR2 SMNVEV (reference sequence).

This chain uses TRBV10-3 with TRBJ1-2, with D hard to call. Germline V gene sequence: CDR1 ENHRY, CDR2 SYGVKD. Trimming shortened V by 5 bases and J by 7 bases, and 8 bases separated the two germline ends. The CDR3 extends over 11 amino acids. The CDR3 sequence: CAISPGGGYTF. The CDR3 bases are TGTGCCATCAGTCCAGGTGGTGGCTACACCTTC.

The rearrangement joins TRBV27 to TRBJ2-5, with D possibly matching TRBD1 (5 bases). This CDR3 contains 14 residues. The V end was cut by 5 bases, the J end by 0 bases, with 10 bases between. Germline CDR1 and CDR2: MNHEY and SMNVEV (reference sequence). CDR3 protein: CASSMWTNQETQYF. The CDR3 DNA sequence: TGTGCCAGCAGTATGTGGACAAACCAAGAGACCCAGTACTTC.

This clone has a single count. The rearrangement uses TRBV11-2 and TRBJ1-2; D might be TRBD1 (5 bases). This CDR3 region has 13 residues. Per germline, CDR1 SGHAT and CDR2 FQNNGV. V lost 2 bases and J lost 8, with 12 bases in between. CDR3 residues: CASSLSTGGGYTF. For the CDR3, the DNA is TGTGCCAGCAGCTTATCCACAGGTGGCGGCTACACCTTC.

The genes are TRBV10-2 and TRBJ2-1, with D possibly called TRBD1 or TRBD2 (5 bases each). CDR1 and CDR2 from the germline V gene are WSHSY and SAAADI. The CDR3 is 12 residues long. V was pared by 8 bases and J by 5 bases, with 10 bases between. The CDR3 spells CASGGLHNEQFF. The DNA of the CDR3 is TGCGCCAGCGGGGGTCTACACAATGAGCAGTTCTTC.

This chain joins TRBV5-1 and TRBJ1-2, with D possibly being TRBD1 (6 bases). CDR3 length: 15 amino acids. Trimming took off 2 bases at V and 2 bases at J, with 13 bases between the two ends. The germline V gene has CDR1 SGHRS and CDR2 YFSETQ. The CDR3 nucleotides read TGCGCCAGCAGCTTTGGGGGGGCGCGAAACTATGGCTACACCTTC. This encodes CASSFGGARNYGYTF. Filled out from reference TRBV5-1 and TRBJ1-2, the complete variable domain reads KAGVTQTPRYLIKTRGQQVTLSCSPISGHRSVSWYQQTPGQGLQFLFEYFSETQRNKGNFPGRFSGRQFSNSRSEMNVSTLELGDSALYLCASSFGGARNYGYTFGSGTRLTVV.

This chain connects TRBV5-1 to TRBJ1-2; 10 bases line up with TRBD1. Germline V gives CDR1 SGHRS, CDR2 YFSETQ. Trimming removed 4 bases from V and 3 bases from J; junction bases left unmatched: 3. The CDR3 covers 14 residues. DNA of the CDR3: TGCGCCAGCAGCCCGGGACAGGGGTACTATGGCTACACCTTC. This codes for CASSPGQGYYGYTF.

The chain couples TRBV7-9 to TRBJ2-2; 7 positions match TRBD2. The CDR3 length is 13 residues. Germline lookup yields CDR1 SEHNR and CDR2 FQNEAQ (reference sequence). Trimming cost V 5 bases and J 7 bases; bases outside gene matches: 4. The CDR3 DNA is TGTGCCAGCAGCCCTAGGGACTACGGGGAGCTGTTTTTT. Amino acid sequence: CASSPRDYGELFF.

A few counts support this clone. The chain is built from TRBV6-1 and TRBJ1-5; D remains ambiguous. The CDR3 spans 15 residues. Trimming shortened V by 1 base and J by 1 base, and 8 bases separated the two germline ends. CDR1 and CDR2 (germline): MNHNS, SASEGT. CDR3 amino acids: CASSEGGWSNQPQHF. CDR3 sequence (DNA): TGTGCCAGCAGTGAAGGGGGTTGGAGCAATCAGCCCCAGCATTTT.

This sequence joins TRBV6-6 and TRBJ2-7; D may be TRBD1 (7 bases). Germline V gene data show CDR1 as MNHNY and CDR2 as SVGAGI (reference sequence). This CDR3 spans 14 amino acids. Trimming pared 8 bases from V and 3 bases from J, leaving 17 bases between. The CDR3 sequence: CASLAGQNFYEQYF. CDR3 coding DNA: TGTGCCAGCCTCGCGGGACAGAATTTCTACGAGCAGTACTTC.

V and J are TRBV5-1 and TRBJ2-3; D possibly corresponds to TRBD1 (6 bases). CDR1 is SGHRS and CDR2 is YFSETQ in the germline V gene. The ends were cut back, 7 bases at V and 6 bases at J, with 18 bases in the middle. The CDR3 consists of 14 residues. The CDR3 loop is CASGFKGVGDTQYF. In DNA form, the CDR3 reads TGCGCCAGCGGATTCAAGGGGGTGGGTGATACGCAGTATTTT.

CDR3 nucleotides: TGTGCCAGCAGTAAAATACAGGCTGAAGCTTTCTTT. Its translation: CASSKIQAEAFF. The rearrangement uses TRBV6-4 and TRBJ1-1; maybe TRBD1 (5 bases). Trimming cost V 5 bases and J 6 bases, with 10 bases left between them. This CDR3 has 12 residues. Germline V gives CDR1 MRHNA, CDR2 SNTAGT.

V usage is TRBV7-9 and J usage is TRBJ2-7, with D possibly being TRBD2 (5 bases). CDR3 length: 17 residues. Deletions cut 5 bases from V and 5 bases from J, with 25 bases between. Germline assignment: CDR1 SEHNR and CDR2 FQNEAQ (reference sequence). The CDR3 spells CASSIRGYSILFDEQYF. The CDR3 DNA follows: TGTGCCAGCAGCATACGGGGATACTCGATTCTTTTCGACGAGCAGTACTTC.